Given below is one T cell receptor (beta chain) in context. The target antigen is unknown. Between the trimmed V and J ends, which lost 6 bases and 5 bases, there was a span of 10 bases. This CDR3 comprises 12 residues. The V gene's germline CDR1 is SNHLY and CDR2 FYNNEI. This sample was taken from a study of graft-versus-host responses after intestinal transplantation. Study-wide background: As for transplant type, recipients had multivisceral, liver-intestinal, or isolated intestinal grafts. Every recipient underwent anti-thymocyte globulin induction, then tacrolimus and steroids for roughly three years.

Some clones are missing from TCRdb's copy, which holds only in-frame ones; the method was immunoSEQ multiplex PCR. The table lists around 100,000 clones, approximately 93% of them singletons. Findings and caveats of the study: Allograft graft-versus-host to host-versus-graft clonal ratios ran high in patients with graft-donor T cell macrochimerism. Peak GvH clone levels in circulation were associated with early post-transplant HvG declines.

The sequence came from a human donor who received an intestinal transplant. The chain carries TRBV2 and TRBJ1-2; the D is unclear. Source: unstimulated CD8+ T cells sorted from spleen or lymph node cells, taken before intestinal transplant. CDR3 DNA sequence: TGTGCCAGCAGCGCCAAAGTGTATGGCTACACCTTC. This encodes CASSAKVYGYTF.